This entry concerns a single TCR beta chain. An amount of RNA that ranged from about 0.45 to 1 ug was reverse transcribed with random hexamers. The CDR3 of TCR beta was amplified by immunoSEQ multiplex PCR across 54 Vbeta and 13 Jbeta. In TCRdb, the immunoSEQ multiplex PCR reads were re-called with MiXCR into one record per CDR3 protein. The sample consists of around 150,000 distinct CDR3 sequences, roughly 95% of them appearing once. Germline CDR1 MNHEY, CDR2 SVGEGT. Trimming removed 3 bases from V and 4 bases from J, with 6 bases in between. This CDR3 is built from 12 residues. CD8+ and CD4+ T cells from blood underwent TCR beta sequencing. TEMRA cells were FACS-enriched, while CD8+ and CD4+ T cells were negatively isolated. The data stem from a study of CD8 T cells in Susac syndrome.

The source is a human donor with multiple sclerosis. The sequenced sample consisted of CD4+ T cells from PBMCs. The J gene is TRBJ1-2, the V gene TRBV6-2 or TRBV6-3; D gene unclear. The CDR3 DNA follows: TGTGCCAGCAGTTATCAGGCCTATGGCTACACCTTC. Protein product: CASSYQAYGYTF.